One and the same sample provided the 7 T cell receptor beta chains below, sequenced in a study of cytomegalovirus exposure and HLA in healthy donors. With 60 Vbeta and 13 Jbeta primers, the PCR was carried out. TCRdb's table, derived via immunoSEQ multiplex PCR, lists solely in-frame clones and lacks some. The sample holds roughly 120,000 clones; 70% to 80% are singletons and the top ten take over 3.5%. The sequenced sample consisted of PBMCs. The receptors stem from a man aged 30 to 45 in good health and CMV-seropositive.

The chain combines TRBV18 with TRBJ2-1, with TRBD1 matching over 10 bases. The CDR3 length is 15 residues. Germline loops: CDR1 KGHSH, CDR2 LQKENI. V lost 4 bases to trimming and J lost 5 bases; unmatched junction nucleotides: 5. The CDR3 DNA follows: TGTGCCAGCTCACGACCCGGGACAGGGGACAATGAGCAGTTCTTC. As protein: CASSRPGTGDNEQFF.

The rearrangement links TRBV2 to TRBJ2-1; the D is unclear. The germline V gene encodes CDR1 SNHLY and CDR2 FYNNEI. The germline V and J ends were trimmed by 6 bases and 0 bases, with 9 bases remaining between them. This CDR3 is built from 14 residues. The CDR3 region is CASRTSSSYNEQFF. In DNA, the CDR3 is TGTGCCAGCAGGACTTCAAGCTCCTACAATGAGCAGTTCTTC. Combining the CDR3 with reference TRBV2 and TRBJ2-1 gives the whole variable domain EPEVTQTPSHQVTQMGQEVILRCVPISNHLYFYWYRQILGQKVEFLVSFYNNEISEKSEIFDDQFSVERPDGSNFTLKIRSTKLEDSAMYFCASRTSSSYNEQFFGPGTRLTVL.

The V call is TRBV9, the J call TRBJ2-1, with 9 bases identical to TRBD2. CDR1 and CDR2 (germline): SGDLS, YYNGEE. J gave up 4 bases and V 0 bases, and 2 bases lay outside the gene matches. This CDR3 has 15 amino acids. The CDR3 spells CASSVGGGVYNEQFF. The CDR3 DNA sequence: TGTGCCAGCAGCGTAGGCGGGGGGGTTTACAATGAGCAGTTCTTC. Drawing the rest from reference TRBV9 and TRBJ2-1, the complete variable domain is DSGVTQTPKHLITATGQRVTLRCSPRSGDLSVYWYQQSLDQGLQFLIQYYNGEERAKGNILERFSAQQFPDLHSELNLSSLELGDSALYFCASSVGGGVYNEQFFGPGTRLTVL.

V usage is TRBV5-5 and J usage is TRBJ2-7; D perhaps matches TRBD1 (6 bases). The CDR3 length is 14 residues. V was clipped by 4 bases and J by 2 bases, with 13 bases between them. Germline-derived CDR1 and CDR2 are SGHKS and YYEKEE (reference sequence). Written as DNA, the CDR3 is TGTGCCAGCAGCGCGACAGGTAGCACCTACGAGCAGTACTTC. Translating it yields CASSATGSTYEQYF.

The rearrangement joins TRBV27 to TRBJ2-5; TRBD2 agrees at 7 bases. CDR1 is MNHEY and CDR2 is SMNVEV in the germline V gene (reference sequence). V was clipped by 3 bases and J by 4 bases; unmatched bases: 5. The CDR3 spans 14 residues. Written as DNA, the CDR3 is TGTGCCAGCAGTTTCCGACTAGCTCCAGAGACCCAGTACTTC. It yields the protein CASSFRLAPETQYF.

The V and J genes are TRBV11-3 and TRBJ2-7; D is unclear. Germline V gene data show CDR1 as SGHNT and CDR2 as YENEEA. This CDR3 has 14 residues. V lost 3 bases and J 3 bases, leaving 12 bases between the germline ends. CDR3 residues: CASSFQALNYEQYF. For the CDR3, the DNA is TGTGCCAGCAGCTTTCAGGCCCTTAACTACGAGCAGTACTTC. Based on the CDR3 plus reference TRBV11-3 and TRBJ2-7, the full variable domain is EAGVVQSPRYKIIEKKQPVAFWCNPISGHNTLYWYLQNLGQGPELLIRYENEEAVDDSQLPKDRFSAERLKGVDSTLKIQPAELGDSAVYLCASSFQALNYEQYFGPGTRLTVT.

J is TRBJ2-7 and V is TRBV18, with 9 bases aligning to TRBD1. CDR3 length: 16 amino acids. Per the germline V gene, CDR1 is KGHSH and CDR2 is LQKENI. V gave up 8 bases and J gave up 5 bases; unmatched junction bases: 16. CDR3 nucleotide sequence: TGTGCCAGCCCGGACCTGAGGGACAGGGCGTCCCACGAGCAGTACTTC. As protein: CASPDLRDRASHEQYF.